Below, 27 T cell receptor beta chains from the same sample are listed, as sequenced in a study of blood T cell repertoires in COVID-19 (dated by TCRdb to about 2020). Receptor libraries were prepared by the immunoSEQ multiplex PCR assay. TCRdb limited this immuneACCESS table to in-frame rearrangements with V and J called. A share of clones is missing; checked studies link under half to unresolved V genes, and the rest is unexplained. This sample holds 130,000 to 150,000 clones; 87% were observed only once. The top ten clones comprise less than 5% of the sample. Sequencing input: PBMCs or T cells enriched from blood (not recorded which). The receptors stem from a woman between 40 and 50 years old who had been exposed to COVID-19.

V and J are TRBV5-4 and TRBJ2-1; no reliable D call. The CDR3 has 16 residues. Germline V CDR1 and CDR2: SGHNT, YYREEE (reference sequence). Trimming took off 4 bases at V and 0 bases at J, with 14 bases between the two ends. DNA for the CDR3: TGTGCCAGCAGCAAACCAATGGAGAGCTCCTACAATGAGCAGTTCTTC. Translation: CASSKPMESSYNEQFF.

The CDR3 here is CASSFASGYNEQFF. The CDR3 region has the DNA TGTGCCAGCAGCTTCGCTAGCGGATACAATGAGCAGTTCTTC. The gene calls are TRBV7-3 and TRBJ2-1, with 7 nucleotides matching TRBD2. Germline V gene lookup returns CDR1 SGHTA and CDR2 FQGTGA. After removal of 3 bases from V and 4 bases from J, the junction contained 3 bases not matched to a gene. The CDR3 sequence is 14 residues long.

This chain uses TRBV10-3 with TRBJ2-7, with D possibly TRBD2 on 6 matching bases. The CDR3 sequence is 14 residues long. The V end lost 7 bases, the J end lost 3 bases, and 16 bases lay between the germline ends. CDR1 is ENHRY and CDR2 is SYGVKD in the germline V gene. CDR3 nucleotides: TGTGCCATCACTCTGGGGGGAATCGGCTACGAGCAGTACTTC. It is translated as CAITLGGIGYEQYF.

J is TRBJ1-5 and V is TRBV7-9; TRBD1 agrees at 7 bases. The V gene's germline CDR1 is SEHNR and CDR2 FQNEAQ (reference sequence). CDR3 size: 13 residues. The ends lost 5 bases at V and 7 bases at J; junction bases unmatched: 5. The CDR3 is CASSPDRDQPQHF. As DNA, the CDR3 is TGTGCCAGCAGCCCAGACAGGGACCAGCCCCAGCATTTT.

This chain connects TRBV10-1 to TRBJ2-2, with TRBD2 as a possible D gene (5 bases). This CDR3 has 15 residues. Trimming shortened V by 3 bases and J by 7 bases, and 15 bases separated the two germline ends. The germline V gene encodes CDR1 WNHNN and CDR2 SYGVQD (reference sequence). In DNA form, the CDR3 reads TGCGCCAGCAGTGACATCGGGGTGGCGGGCGGGGAGCTGTTTTTT. This codes for CASSDIGVAGGELFF.

Comment on this clone: Additional DNA sequences in this sample encode the identical CDR3. The gene calls are TRBV28 and TRBJ2-7, with D possibly matching TRBD1 (5 bases). The V end lost 6 bases, the J end lost 3 bases, and 9 bases lay between the germline ends. The CDR3 is made up of 12 amino acids. Germline CDR1 and CDR2: MDHEN and SYDVKM. DNA of the CDR3: TGTGCCAGCAGCCTTACAGGCTACGAGCAGTACTTC. Translation: CASSLTGYEQYF.

J is TRBJ1-5 and V is TRBV6-1, with D maybe TRBD1 (5 bases). There are 13 residues in the CDR3. Trimming took 5 bases from V and 5 from J, leaving 10 bases between them. The V gene's germline CDR1 is MNHNS and CDR2 SASEGT. The CDR3 DNA sequence: TGTGCCAGCAGTTGGCGGGGGGATCAGCCCCAGCATTTT. Translation gives CASSWRGDQPQHF.

The chain couples TRBV14 to TRBJ1-3; D is unclear. V was pared by 1 base and J by 2 bases, with 6 bases between. This CDR3 has 14 amino acids. From germline, CDR1 is SGHDN and CDR2 FVKESK. CDR3 residues: CASSQATPGNTIYF. The CDR3 DNA sequence: TGTGCCAGCAGCCAAGCCACTCCTGGAAACACCATATATTTT.

The chain links TRBV19 to TRBJ1-2, with 7 bases aligning to TRBD1. The V gene end was trimmed by 4 bases and the J gene end by 4 bases; junction bases not matched to a gene: 3. Per the germline V gene, CDR1 is LNHDA and CDR2 is SQIVND (reference sequence). The CDR3 runs 13 residues. The CDR3 bases are TGTGCCAGTAGTACGACAGGGAGCTATGGCTACACCTTC. Its protein is CASSTTGSYGYTF.

This chain uses TRBV24-1 with TRBJ2-3; 8 positions agree with TRBD2. CDR3 length: 15 amino acids. V shed 3 bases and J 3 bases; nucleotides not matched to a gene: 4. CDR1 and CDR2 (germline): KGHDR, SFDVKD. CDR3 DNA: TGTGCCACCAGTGATAGCGGGAGCGGAACAGATACGCAGTATTTT. Translation: CATSDSGSGTDTQYF.

This clone was detected only a few times. This chain joins TRBV18 and TRBJ1-2; 7 bases align to TRBD1. This CDR3 has 17 amino acids. Germline V gene sequence: CDR1 KGHSH, CDR2 LQKENI. Trimming removed 4 bases from V and 4 bases from J; junction bases left unmatched: 15. For the CDR3, the DNA is TGTGCCAGCTCACTCGAATTGCCGGGACAGTCCTCCTATGGCTACACCTTC. This encodes CASSLELPGQSSYGYTF.

The chain uses TRBV9 and TRBJ2-5, with 8 positions matching TRBD2. CDR1 and CDR2 from the germline V gene are SGDLS and YYNGEE. The CDR3 runs to 16 residues. V shed 0 bases, J shed 4 bases, and the junction held 8 bases outside the gene matches. This chain's CDR3 is CASSVGAGGLGETQYF. The CDR3 DNA reads TGTGCCAGCAGCGTAGGCGCGGGGGGCCTCGGAGAGACCCAGTACTTC.

Note on this clone: A single base separates this from a much larger clone, so it may be a read error. The sample holds other DNA sequences that translate to the same CDR3. The chain joins TRBV3-1 (or the pseudogene TRBV3-2) to TRBJ2-3; unclear D gene. The germline V gene has CDR1 LGHDT and CDR2 YNNKEL (reference sequence). The CDR3 loop spans 15 amino acids. CDR3 protein: CASSQDRSGTDTQYF. DNA for the CDR3: TGTGCTAGCAGCCAAGATAGAAGCGGCACAGATACGCAGTATTTT.

The J gene is TRBJ1-3, the V gene TRBV3-1 (or the pseudogene TRBV3-2); weak D call: TRBD1 (5 bases). Trimming shortened V by 6 bases and J by 0 bases, and 18 bases separated the two germline ends. Germline V CDR1 and CDR2: LGHDT, YNNKEL (reference sequence). The CDR3 consists of 17 residues. The CDR3 is CASRLWSDRLSGNTIYF. As DNA, the CDR3 is TGTGCCAGCAGACTATGGAGTGACAGACTCTCTGGAAACACCATATATTTT.

In its sample, this clone was seen once. The J gene is TRBJ2-5, the V gene TRBV19; TRBD1 might be the D (6 bases). Germline CDR1 is LNHDA and CDR2 is SQIVND (reference sequence). The CDR3 runs to 14 residues. Trimming shortened V by 5 bases and J by 2 bases, and 12 bases separated the two germline ends. This CDR3 is CASSVRQAQETQYF. The CDR3, as DNA: TGTGCCAGTAGTGTCCGACAGGCGCAAGAGACCCAGTACTTC.

This sequence joins TRBV10-2 and TRBJ1-1, with D unresolved. V was pared by 2 bases and J by 0 bases, with 7 bases between. The germline CDR1 and CDR2 sequences are WSHSY and SAAADI. The CDR3 loop spans 14 amino acids. The CDR3 sequence is CASSEAAVNTEAFF. The CDR3 DNA reads TGCGCCAGCAGTGAGGCGGCAGTGAACACTGAAGCTTTCTTT.

V and J are TRBV6-5 and TRBJ1-1; a weak D match, TRBD1 (6 bases). The germline V gene encodes CDR1 MNHEY and CDR2 SVGAGI. The V gene lost 0 bases and the J gene lost 1 base, with 9 bases spanning the gap. The length of the CDR3 is 15 residues. This chain's CDR3 is CASSYSTGRNTEAFF. The CDR3 coding sequence is TGTGCCAGCAGTTACTCTACAGGGAGGAACACTGAAGCTTTCTTT.

The CDR3 here is CASRKAGDQPQHF. The CDR3 nucleotides read TGTGCCAGCAGAAAGGCAGGGGATCAGCCCCAGCATTTT. This chain links TRBV6-5 with TRBJ1-5; D is possibly TRBD1 (6 bases). Germline V gene sequence: CDR1 MNHEY, CDR2 SVGAGI. The CDR3 totals 13 residues. The ends were cut back, 6 bases at V and 5 bases at J, with 11 bases in the middle.

V gene TRBV7-2 combines with J gene TRBJ2-1; 8 positions agree with TRBD1. The CDR3 loop spans 15 amino acids. J lost 9 bases, V lost 1 base, and 8 bases had no gene match. The V gene's germline CDR1 is SGHTA and CDR2 FQGNSA. The DNA for the CDR3 is TGTGCCAGCAGCTTAGTAGGACAGGGTAAAACTGAGCAGTTCTTC. Amino acid sequence: CASSLVGQGKTEQFF.

The CDR3 spells CASSYGANQETIYF. The DNA of the CDR3 is TGTGCCAGCAGTTACGGGGCCAACCAAGAGACCATATATTTT. The V gene is TRBV6-5, the J gene TRBJ1-3; tentatively, D is TRBD1 (5 bases). CDR3 length equals 14 residues. Germline V gene lookup returns CDR1 MNHEY and CDR2 SVGAGI. V gave up 2 bases and J gave up 10 bases, with 15 bases separating them.

The rearrangement joins TRBV6-5 to TRBJ1-2, with D tentatively TRBD1 (5 bases). This CDR3 is built from 13 residues. Germline V gene data show CDR1 as MNHEY and CDR2 as SVGAGI. Trimming pared 7 bases from V and 4 bases from J, leaving 13 bases between. For the CDR3, the DNA is TGTGCCAGCAAGGGGCAGGAGATCTATGGCTACACCTTC. Protein: CASKGQEIYGYTF.

This clone was detected only a few times. This chain uses TRBV5-1 with TRBJ1-6; possibly TRBD1 for D (5 bases). CDR1 is SGHRS and CDR2 is YFSETQ in the germline V gene. Trimming shortened V by 4 bases and J by 9 bases, and 14 bases separated the two germline ends. CDR3 length: 14 amino acids. This chain's CDR3 is CASSEPERGSPLHF. DNA of the CDR3: TGCGCCAGCAGCGAGCCAGAAAGGGGTTCACCCCTCCACTTT.

The table lists this clone with a few counts. V is TRBV27 and J is TRBJ2-7, with a possible D match to TRBD1 (6 bases). Germline V lookup: CDR1 MNHEY, CDR2 SMNVEV (reference sequence). Trimming cost V 6 bases and J 7 bases, with 19 bases left between them. The CDR3 runs 14 residues. CDR3 in amino acids: CASRQDSLTQEQYF. The CDR3 DNA is TGTGCCAGCAGACAGGACAGCCTTACTCAGGAGCAGTACTTC.

This clone turned up a few times. The chain recombines TRBV2 with TRBJ2-3; no reliable D call. The germline gives CDR1 SNHLY, CDR2 FYNNEI. The CDR3 runs to 16 residues. Trimming stripped 3 bases from V and 1 base from J, with 14 bases between. CDR3 amino acids: CASSDQLLAGTDTQYF. CDR3 nucleotide sequence: TGTGCCAGCAGTGATCAATTACTGGCGGGCACAGATACGCAGTATTTT.

V is TRBV28 and J is TRBJ2-7, with 11 positions matching TRBD1. The germline CDR1 and CDR2 sequences are MDHEN and SYDVKM. The CDR3 runs to 15 residues. V shed 3 bases, J shed 6 bases, and the junction held 7 bases outside the gene matches. This CDR3 is CASSLGGQGASEQYF. The CDR3 DNA is TGTGCCAGCAGTTTGGGTGGACAGGGGGCCTCCGAGCAGTACTTC.

This clone was seen only once. The chain carries TRBV2 and TRBJ2-2; D is unclear. Per germline, CDR1 SNHLY and CDR2 FYNNEI. The CDR3 length is 15 residues. Trimming removed 7 bases at V and 4 bases at J, with 16 bases between. This chain's CDR3 is CASIRALRGTGELFF. Written as DNA, the CDR3 is TGTGCCAGCATTAGAGCGTTGCGTGGCACCGGGGAGCTGTTTTTT.

The chain uses TRBV7-9 and TRBJ2-2; D is perhaps TRBD1 (6 bases). This CDR3 has 15 residues. Germline-derived CDR1 and CDR2 are SEHNR and FQNEAQ (reference sequence). Deletions cut 1 base from V and 3 bases from J, with 9 bases between. CDR3 loop: CASSLDRADTGELFF. The CDR3 DNA reads TGTGCCAGCAGCTTAGACAGGGCGGACACCGGGGAGCTGTTTTTT.